The sample holds many counts of the clone carrying this T cell receptor beta chain. Its specificity is not known. The cDNA was synthesized by 5'RACE incorporating 10-nucleotide random UMIs. MiXCR, applied by TCRdb to the 5' RACE reads, yields one record per CDR3 protein. The sample comprises 25,000 to 35,000 distinct CDR3 sequences, over 4% of which are singletons, and approximately 22% rests with the top ten. V dropped 1 base and J dropped 4 bases, with 4 bases sitting between them. Germline V CDR1 and CDR2: SGHTA, FQGNSA. The CDR3 has 12 residues. This sample was taken from a study of neurological immune-mediated disorders. PBMCs numbering 2 million and stored at -80 C yielded the unsorted libraries. Points from the study as a whole: TCR-beta repertoires seemed private in all groups, with no expanded CDR3 amino acid sequences shared. Expansion of TCR clones was greatest in HTLV-1-associated myelopathy and smallest in multiple sclerosis, where it fell below that of healthy controls.

The source of this sequence is a man between 18 and 29 years old in good health. The sequenced sample consisted of PBMCs. The gene calls are TRBV7-2 and TRBJ2-5; D uncertain. The CDR3 DNA reads TGTGCCAGCAGCTTAGGTCCAGAGACCCAGTACTTC. It yields the protein CASSLGPETQYF.